The T cell receptor (beta chain) under discussion was sequenced for a study of blood T cell repertoires in COVID-19. Turning to the study itself: The United States, Italy and Spain provided the acute and convalescent COVID-19 samples.

In the original processing: It was from reference gene primer amplification that nucleated cell counts were estimated. Generated by immunoSEQ multiplex PCR, the TCRdb table keeps only in-frame clones and is missing some. From that table come the V and J calls and clone size; the DNA was used to work out D and trimming. The profile shows 150,000 or so clones, 80% to 90% of them singletons. Seattle enrolled patients during active infection and tracked them longitudinally. CDR3 size: 11 residues. The V and J ends lost 8 bases and 7 bases respectively, with 11 bases between them. Germline V gene data show CDR1 as DFQATT and CDR2 as SNEGSKA (reference sequence).

This chain connects TRBV20-1 to TRBJ2-2; possibly TRBD2 for D (6 bases). The TCR sequence derives from a man between 18 and 35 years old with COVID-19, enrolled during active disease. The sequenced sample was peripheral blood. The CDR3 region is CSTRRGGELFF. In nucleotides, the CDR3 is TGCAGTACCCGGAGGGGCGGGGAGCTGTTTTTT.